This T cell receptor (beta chain) came from a study of blood T cell repertoires in COVID-19. Cohorts were assigned according to the clinical history that participants reported. V shed 3 bases and J shed 13 bases, with 12 bases lying between them. CDR3 size: 11 residues. The germline CDR1 and CDR2 sequences are SQVTM and ANQGSEA. TCRdb's copy holds only in-frame clones and misses some; the assay was immunoSEQ multiplex PCR. The sample contains roughly 190,000 clones, approximately 73% of which appear only once. Sequenced material: PBMCs or T cells enriched from blood (not recorded which). This chain joins TRBV29-1 and TRBJ1-4, with D possibly being TRBD1 (6 bases). The TCR comes from a woman between 50 and 59 years old with acute COVID-19. The CDR3 is CSVEGDNRLFF. The CDR3 coding sequence is TGCAGCGTTGAGGGGGACAACCGACTGTTTTTT.